These 17 T cell receptor beta chains share one sample of origin, sequenced in a study of regulatory T cells in long-lasting Graves disease. The sample's time point: persistent/refractory GD, antithyroid drugs over 5 years with positive TRAb. TCR sequences were obtained from RNA taken from PBMCs. Arm-PCR of CDR3 regions and iRepertoire HTBI primers were the basis on which TCR beta libraries were built. TCRdb analysed the multiplex PCR reads with MiXCR anew, one entry per CDR3 protein. The sample gives nearly 350,000 distinct CDR3 sequences, 20% of which show up once; over 25% is in the top ten. Sequencing was performed on peripheral blood mononuclear cells (PBMCs), taken when the disease was refractory, from a patient treated with antithyroid drugs. All receptors come from a female donor with Graves disease.

This clonotype was counted at least ten times. This chain links TRBV5-1 with TRBJ2-7; 11 positions agree with TRBD1. V lost 0 bases and J lost 2; bases outside the gene matches: 4. The CDR3 extends over 16 amino acids. Germline lookup yields CDR1 SGHRS and CDR2 YFSETQ. The CDR3 coding sequence is TGCGCCAGCAGCTTGGAGGACAGGGGGCCTCCCTACGAGCAGTACTTC. It translates to CASSLEDRGPPYEQYF.

The V and J genes are TRBV5-1 and TRBJ1-1, with TRBD1 as a possible D gene (6 bases). V lost 7 bases and J lost 1, with 23 bases in between. Germline V gives CDR1 SGHRS, CDR2 YFSETQ. The CDR3 is 17 residues long. The CDR3 loop reads CASQGRMGRGENTEAFF. CDR3 in DNA: TGCGCCAGCCAGGGGCGGATGGGACGGGGGGAGAACACTGAAGCTTTCTTT.

In this sample, this clonotype turned up a few times. This may be a read error: a much more frequent sequence differs by one nucleotide. J is TRBJ2-7 and V is TRBV12-3 or TRBV12-4; the D gene is possibly TRBD1 (5 bases). This CDR3 contains 14 residues. CDR3 DNA: TGTACCAGCAGTCCTCCAGGGTACTCCTACGAGCAGTACTTC. Translation: CTSSPPGYSYEQYF.

This clonotype was detected ten times or more. This chain joins TRBV4-1 and TRBJ2-4; TRBD1 matches 8 bases. This CDR3 has 16 residues. Germline V CDR1 and CDR2: MGHRA, YSYEKL. Trimming cost V 2 bases and J 3 bases; bases outside gene matches: 6. The CDR3 protein is CASSQPGTGDKNIQYF. The CDR3 nucleotides read TGCGCCAGCAGCCAACCCGGGACAGGAGACAAAAACATTCAGTACTTC.

This clonotype was found a few times. The chain couples TRBV20-1 to TRBJ2-5; 13 bases fit TRBD2. V gave up 4 bases and J gave up 1 base; unmatched junction bases: 3. This CDR3 contains 15 residues. Germline V gene data show CDR1 as DFQATT and CDR2 as SNEGSKA (reference sequence). This CDR3 is CSATGTSGVQETQYF. The CDR3 DNA sequence: TGCAGTGCTACCGGGACTAGCGGGGTCCAAGAGACCCAGTACTTC.

This clonotype was recorded at least ten times. This chain uses TRBV28 with TRBJ2-7, with unresolved D. CDR1 and CDR2 (germline): MDHEN, SYDVKM. Trimming cost V 3 bases and J 4 bases, with 7 bases left between them. This CDR3 has 12 amino acids. The CDR3 reads CASSFSTYEQYF. DNA for the CDR3: TGTGCCAGCAGTTTTAGTACGTACGAGCAGTACTTC.

This clonotype was seen repeatedly, ten times or more. The CDR3 sequence: CASSLGGANVLTF. The CDR3 DNA sequence: TGTGCCAGCAGCTTAGGAGGGGCCAACGTCCTGACTTTC. The rearrangement joins TRBV6-1 to TRBJ2-6; D gene uncertain. Germline loops: CDR1 MNHNS, CDR2 SASEGT. The CDR3 spans 13 residues. The V end lost 6 bases, the J end lost 4 bases, and 7 bases lay between the germline ends.

This clonotype was recorded many times. The V gene is TRBV12-3 or TRBV12-4, the J gene TRBJ2-5, with D perhaps matching TRBD1 (5 bases). V lost 6 bases, J lost 5 bases, and 16 bases lay in between. The CDR3 length is 14 residues. The CDR3 DNA follows: TGTGCCAGCAGGCCCCAGGGTAAACGGGAGACCCAGTACTTC. Translated: CASRPQGKRETQYF.

The J gene is TRBJ2-5, the V gene TRBV6-2 or TRBV6-3, with a tentative D call TRBD1 (5 bases). CDR3 length equals 12 residues. CDR1 and CDR2 from the germline V gene are MNHEY and SVGEGT. V dropped 6 bases and J dropped 5 bases, with 10 bases sitting between them. Here the CDR3 DNA reads TGTGCCAGCAGACAGGTGGCGGAGACCCAGTACTTC. Protein product: CASRQVAETQYF.

The V gene is TRBV3-1, the J gene TRBJ1-2, with unresolved D. The germline V gene has CDR1 LGHDT and CDR2 YNNKEL (reference sequence). The CDR3 runs 14 residues. Trimming removed 0 bases at V and 8 bases at J, with 13 bases between. CDR3 amino acids: CASSQDITTRGYTF. The CDR3 region has the DNA TGTGCCAGCAGCCAAGATATAACGACTCGGGGCTACACCTTC.

This clonotype has more than one count but fewer than ten. This chain connects TRBV5-1 to TRBJ2-7; a possible D gene is TRBD1 (6 bases). Germline lookup yields CDR1 SGHRS and CDR2 YFSETQ. V lost 5 bases, J lost 3 bases, and 15 bases lay in between. The length of the CDR3 is 14 residues. CDR3 region: CASRITGSNYEQYF. In DNA form, the CDR3 reads TGCGCCAGCAGGATAACAGGGAGTAACTACGAGCAGTACTTC.

This chain links TRBV7-3 with TRBJ1-4, with TRBD1 matching 10 bases. Trimming cost V 0 bases and J 4 bases; bases outside gene matches: 14. This CDR3 region has 20 residues. The V gene's germline CDR1 is SGHTA and CDR2 FQGTGA. The CDR3 DNA reads TGTGCCAGCAGCTTAACGACCGGGACAGGGGCCCTATTTGGTAATGAAAAACTGTTTTTT. As protein: CASSLTTGTGALFGNEKLFF.

The chain has TRBV7-3 and TRBJ2-1, with 7 bases fitting TRBD2. Germline assignment: CDR1 SGHTA and CDR2 FQGTGA. There are 16 residues in the CDR3. Unmatched junction bases numbered 10, after V lost 1 base and J lost 7 bases. Here the CDR3 DNA reads TGTGCCAGCAGCTTAATAGGGGTGGGAGGGCCGAATGAGCAGTTCTTC. This codes for CASSLIGVGGPNEQFF. The full variable domain, in which reference TRBV7-3 and TRBJ2-1 provide the parts outside the CDR3, is GAGVSQTPSNKVTEKGKYVELRCDPISGHTALYWYRQSLGQGPEFLIYFQGTGAADDSGLPNDRFFAVRPEGSVSTLKIQRTERGDSAVYLCASSLIGVGGPNEQFFGPGTRLTVL.

This rearrangement joins TRBV20-1 to TRBJ1-5; D uncertain. Germline V lookup: CDR1 DFQATT, CDR2 SNEGSKA (reference sequence). The V and J ends lost 6 bases and 1 base respectively, with 10 bases between them. The CDR3 spans 13 residues. The CDR3 sequence is CSAQSQSNQPQHF. The CDR3 DNA follows: TGCAGTGCCCAGAGTCAGAGCAATCAGCCCCAGCATTTT.

As regards this clonotype: A much larger clone is a single base away; this may be a read error. The V gene is TRBV9, the J gene TRBJ2-5, with 9 bases that match TRBD2. This CDR3 has 17 residues. The V segment lost 4 bases and the J segment 1 base; nucleotides outside the gene matches: 11. CDR1 is SGDLS and CDR2 is YYNGEE in the germline V gene. The CDR3 protein is CASSIAEAAGGQETQYF. CDR3 in DNA: TGTGCCAGCAGCATAGCTGAGGCAGCGGGGGGCCAAGAGACCCAGTACTTC.

The table lists this clonotype with many counts. The chain employs TRBV2 and TRBJ1-4; the match to TRBD1 covers 11 bases. CDR1 and CDR2 from the germline V gene are SNHLY and FYNNEI. The CDR3 spans 16 residues. With V trimmed by 6 bases and J by 8 bases, 11 bases remained unmatched. The DNA for the CDR3 is TGTGCCAGCAGGCCGGGACAGGGGGATTTCGGAGAAAAACTGTTTTTT. It codes for CASRPGQGDFGEKLFF.

The chain is built from TRBV18 and TRBJ2-2; TRBD2 is a possible D gene (6 bases). CDR1 is KGHSH and CDR2 is LQKENI in the germline V gene. V lost 4 bases, J lost 5 bases, and 11 bases lay in between. This CDR3 region has 14 residues. The CDR3 nucleotides read TGTGCCAGCTCACTTCCCGGAGGGACCGGGGAGCTGTTTTTT. Its translation is CASSLPGGTGELFF.